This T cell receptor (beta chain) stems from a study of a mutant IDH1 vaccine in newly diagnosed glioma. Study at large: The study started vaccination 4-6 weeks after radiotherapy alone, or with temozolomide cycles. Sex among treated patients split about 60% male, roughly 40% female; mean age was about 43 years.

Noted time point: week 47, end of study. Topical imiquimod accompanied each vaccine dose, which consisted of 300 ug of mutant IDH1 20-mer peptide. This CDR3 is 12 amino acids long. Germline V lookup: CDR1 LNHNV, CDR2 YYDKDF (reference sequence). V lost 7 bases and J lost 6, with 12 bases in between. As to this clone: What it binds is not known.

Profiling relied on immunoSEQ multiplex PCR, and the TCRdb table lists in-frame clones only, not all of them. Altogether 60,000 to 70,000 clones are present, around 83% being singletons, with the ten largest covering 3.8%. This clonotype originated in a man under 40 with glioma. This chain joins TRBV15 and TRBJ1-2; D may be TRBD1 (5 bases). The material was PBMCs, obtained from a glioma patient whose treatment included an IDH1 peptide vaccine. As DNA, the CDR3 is TGTGCCACCAACACAGGCCGAGATGGCTACACCTTC. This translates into CATNTGRDGYTF.